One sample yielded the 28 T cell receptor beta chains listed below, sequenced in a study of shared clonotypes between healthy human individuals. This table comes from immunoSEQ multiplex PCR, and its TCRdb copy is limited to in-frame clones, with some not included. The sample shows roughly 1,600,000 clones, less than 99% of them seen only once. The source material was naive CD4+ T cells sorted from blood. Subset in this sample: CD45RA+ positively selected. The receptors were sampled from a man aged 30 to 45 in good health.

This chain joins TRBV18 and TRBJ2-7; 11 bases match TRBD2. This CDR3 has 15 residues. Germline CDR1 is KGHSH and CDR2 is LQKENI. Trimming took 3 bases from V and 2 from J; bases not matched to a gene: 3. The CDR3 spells CASSPSGRGAYEQYF. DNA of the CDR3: TGTGCCAGCTCACCTAGCGGGAGGGGGGCCTACGAGCAGTACTTC.

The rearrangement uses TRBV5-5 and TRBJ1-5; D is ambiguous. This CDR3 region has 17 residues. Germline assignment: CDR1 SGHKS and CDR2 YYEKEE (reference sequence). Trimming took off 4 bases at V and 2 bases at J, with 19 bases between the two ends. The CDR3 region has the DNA TGTGCCAGCAGCCGCGGACCCAATGGGGAAGGCAATCAGCCCCAGCATTTT. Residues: CASSRGPNGEGNQPQHF.

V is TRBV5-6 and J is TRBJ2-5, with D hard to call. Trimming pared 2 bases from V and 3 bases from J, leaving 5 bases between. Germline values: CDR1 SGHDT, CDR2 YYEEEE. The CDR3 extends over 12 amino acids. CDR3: CASSFMEETQYF. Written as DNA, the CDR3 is TGTGCCAGCAGCTTTATGGAAGAGACCCAGTACTTC.

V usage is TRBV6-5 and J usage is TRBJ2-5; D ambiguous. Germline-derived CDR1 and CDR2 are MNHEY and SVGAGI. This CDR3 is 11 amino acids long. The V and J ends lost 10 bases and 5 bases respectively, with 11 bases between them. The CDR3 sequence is CATIMAETQYF. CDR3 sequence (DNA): TGTGCCACCATAATGGCGGAGACCCAGTACTTC.

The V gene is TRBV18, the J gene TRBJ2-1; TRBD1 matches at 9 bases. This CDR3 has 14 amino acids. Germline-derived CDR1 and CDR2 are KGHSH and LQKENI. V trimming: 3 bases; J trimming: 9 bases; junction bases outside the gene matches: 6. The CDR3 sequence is CASSPGTGFSEQFF. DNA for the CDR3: TGTGCCAGCTCACCGGGGACAGGGTTCAGTGAGCAGTTCTTC.

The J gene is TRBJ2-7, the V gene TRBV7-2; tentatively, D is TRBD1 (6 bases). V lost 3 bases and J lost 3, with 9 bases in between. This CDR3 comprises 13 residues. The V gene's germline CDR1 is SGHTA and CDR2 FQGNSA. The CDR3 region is CASSLDRNYEQYF. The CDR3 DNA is TGTGCCAGCAGCTTGGACAGAAACTACGAGCAGTACTTC.

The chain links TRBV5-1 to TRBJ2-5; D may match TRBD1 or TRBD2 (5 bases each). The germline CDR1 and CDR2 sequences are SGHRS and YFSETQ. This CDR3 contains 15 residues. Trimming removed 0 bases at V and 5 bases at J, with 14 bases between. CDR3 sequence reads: CASSLGDPAPETQYF. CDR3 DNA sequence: TGCGCCAGCAGCTTGGGGGACCCCGCGCCCGAGACCCAGTACTTC.

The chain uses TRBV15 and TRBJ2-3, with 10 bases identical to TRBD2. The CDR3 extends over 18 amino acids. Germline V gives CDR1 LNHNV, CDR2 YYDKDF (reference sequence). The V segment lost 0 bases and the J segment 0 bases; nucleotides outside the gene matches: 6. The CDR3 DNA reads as TGTGCCACCAGCAGAGATCCCACTAGCGGGGTTAGCACAGATACGCAGTATTTT. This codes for CATSRDPTSGVSTDTQYF.

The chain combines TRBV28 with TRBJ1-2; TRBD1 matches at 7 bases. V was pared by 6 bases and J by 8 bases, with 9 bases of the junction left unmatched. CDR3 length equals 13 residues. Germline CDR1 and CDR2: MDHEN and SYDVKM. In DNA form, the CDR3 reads TGTGCCAGCAGCCGTGACAGGGACGGAGGCTACACCTTC. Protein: CASSRDRDGGYTF.

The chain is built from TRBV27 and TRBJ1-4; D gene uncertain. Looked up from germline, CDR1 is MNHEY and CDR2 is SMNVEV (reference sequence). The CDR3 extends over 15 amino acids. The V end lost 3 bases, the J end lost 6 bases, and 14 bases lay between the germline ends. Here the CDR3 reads CASSFFWARHEKLFF. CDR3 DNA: TGTGCCAGCAGTTTTTTCTGGGCTAGACATGAAAAACTGTTTTTT. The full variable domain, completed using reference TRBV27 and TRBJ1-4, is EAQVTQNPRYLITVTGKKLTVTCSQNMNHEYMSWYRQDPGLGLRQIYYSMNVEVTDKGDVPEGYKVSRKEKRNFPLILESPSPNQTSLYFCASSFFWARHEKLFFGSGTQLSVL.

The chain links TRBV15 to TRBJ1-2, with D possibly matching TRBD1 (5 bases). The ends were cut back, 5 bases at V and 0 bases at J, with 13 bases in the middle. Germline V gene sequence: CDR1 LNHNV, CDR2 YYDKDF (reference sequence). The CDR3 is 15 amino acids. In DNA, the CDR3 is TGTGCCACCAGCCTCGGGACGGGTACTAACTATGGCTACACCTTC. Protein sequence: CATSLGTGTNYGYTF.

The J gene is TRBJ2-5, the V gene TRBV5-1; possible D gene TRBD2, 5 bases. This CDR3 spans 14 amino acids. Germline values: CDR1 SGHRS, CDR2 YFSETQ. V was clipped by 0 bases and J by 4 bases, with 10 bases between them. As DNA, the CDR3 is TGCGCCAGCAGCTTGGCGGCGGGCCTAGAGACCCAGTACTTC. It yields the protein CASSLAAGLETQYF.

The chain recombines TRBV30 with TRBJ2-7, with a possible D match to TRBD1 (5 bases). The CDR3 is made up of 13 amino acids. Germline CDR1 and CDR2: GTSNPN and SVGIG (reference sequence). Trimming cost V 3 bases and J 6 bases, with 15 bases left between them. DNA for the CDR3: TGTGCCTGGAGCAACTCGCAGACAGCCGAGCAGTACTTC. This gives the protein CAWSNSQTAEQYF.

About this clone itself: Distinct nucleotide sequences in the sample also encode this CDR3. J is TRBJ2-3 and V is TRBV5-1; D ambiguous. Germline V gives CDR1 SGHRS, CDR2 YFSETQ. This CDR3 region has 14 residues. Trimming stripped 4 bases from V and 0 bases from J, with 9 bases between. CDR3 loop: CASSGGTSTDTQYF. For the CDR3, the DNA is TGCGCCAGCAGCGGCGGAACTAGCACAGATACGCAGTATTTT.

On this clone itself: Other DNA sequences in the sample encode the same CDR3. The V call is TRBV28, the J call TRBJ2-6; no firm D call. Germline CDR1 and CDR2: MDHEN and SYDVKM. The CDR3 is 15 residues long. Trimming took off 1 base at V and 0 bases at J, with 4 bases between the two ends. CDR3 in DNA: TGTGCCAGCAGTTTATCAGGCTCTGGGGCCAACGTCCTGACTTTC. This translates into CASSLSGSGANVLTF.

The CDR3 protein is CASSGAAYEQYF. In DNA form, the CDR3 reads TGCGCCAGCAGTGGGGCAGCCTACGAGCAGTACTTC. The chain combines TRBV10-2 with TRBJ2-7; D remains unclear. V dropped 4 bases and J dropped 2 bases, with 6 bases sitting between them. This CDR3 comprises 12 residues. Germline assignment: CDR1 WSHSY and CDR2 SAAADI.

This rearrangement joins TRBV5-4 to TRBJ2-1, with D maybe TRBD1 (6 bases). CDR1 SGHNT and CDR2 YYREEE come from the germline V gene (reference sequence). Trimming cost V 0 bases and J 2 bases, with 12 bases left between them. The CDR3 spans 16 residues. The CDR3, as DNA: TGTGCCAGCAGCTTGGAGGGGGAATCGGCCTACAATGAGCAGTTCTTC. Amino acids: CASSLEGESAYNEQFF.

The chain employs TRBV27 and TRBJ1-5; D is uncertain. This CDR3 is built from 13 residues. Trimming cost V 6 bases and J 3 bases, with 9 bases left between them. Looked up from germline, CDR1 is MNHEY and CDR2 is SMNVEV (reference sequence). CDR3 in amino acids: CASSPRPNQPQHF. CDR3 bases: TGTGCCAGCAGCCCTAGGCCCAATCAGCCCCAGCATTTT.

The CDR3 sequence is CASSQDGTGYRNEQFF. DNA of the CDR3: TGCGCCAGCAGCCAAGACGGGACAGGCTATCGCAATGAGCAGTTCTTC. The chain combines TRBV4-3 with TRBJ2-1, with 8 bases matching TRBD1. The junction had 7 bases not matched to a gene; V was cut back by 0 bases and J by 6 bases. There are 16 residues in the CDR3. Per the germline V gene, CDR1 is LGHNA and CDR2 is YSLEER.

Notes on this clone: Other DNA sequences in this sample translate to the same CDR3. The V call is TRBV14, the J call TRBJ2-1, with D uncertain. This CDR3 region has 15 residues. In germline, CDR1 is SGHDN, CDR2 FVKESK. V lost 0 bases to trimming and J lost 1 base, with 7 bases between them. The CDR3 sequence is CASSQEPGSYNEQFF. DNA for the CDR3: TGTGCCAGCAGCCAAGAACCTGGGTCCTACAATGAGCAGTTCTTC.

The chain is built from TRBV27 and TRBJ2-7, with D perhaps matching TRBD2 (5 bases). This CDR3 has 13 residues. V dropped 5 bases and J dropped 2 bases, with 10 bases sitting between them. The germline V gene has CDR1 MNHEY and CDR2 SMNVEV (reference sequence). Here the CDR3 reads CASSRRRAYEQYF. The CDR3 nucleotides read TGTGCCAGCAGTCGGAGGCGAGCCTACGAGCAGTACTTC.

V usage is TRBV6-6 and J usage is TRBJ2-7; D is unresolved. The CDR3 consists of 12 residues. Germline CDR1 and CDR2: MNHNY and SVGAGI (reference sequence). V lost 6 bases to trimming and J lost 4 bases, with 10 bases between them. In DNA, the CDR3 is TGTGCCAGCAGCTTCAATGGGTACGAGCAGTACTTC. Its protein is CASSFNGYEQYF.

This CDR3 reads CASSLIGGTGGRSQYF. DNA of the CDR3: TGTGCCAGCAGCCTCATAGGGGGGACAGGTGGTCGGTCACAGTACTTC. This sequence joins TRBV28 and TRBJ2-7; TRBD1 matches 8 bases. Trimming cost V 6 bases and J 10 bases; bases outside gene matches: 20. The CDR3 is 16 residues long. Germline loops: CDR1 MDHEN, CDR2 SYDVKM.

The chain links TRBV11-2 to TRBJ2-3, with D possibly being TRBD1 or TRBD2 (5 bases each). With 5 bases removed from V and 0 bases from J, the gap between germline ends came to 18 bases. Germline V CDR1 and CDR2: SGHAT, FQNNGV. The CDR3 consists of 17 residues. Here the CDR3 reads CASSPWGLRDSTDTQYF. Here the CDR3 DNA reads TGTGCCAGCAGCCCATGGGGCTTAAGGGACAGCACAGATACGCAGTATTTT. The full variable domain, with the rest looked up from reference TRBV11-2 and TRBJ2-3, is EAGVAQSPRYKIIEKRQSVAFWCNPISGHATLYWYQQILGQGPKLLIQFQNNGVVDDSQLPKDRFSAERLKGVDSTLKIQPAKLEDSAVYLCASSPWGLRDSTDTQYFGPGTRLTVL.

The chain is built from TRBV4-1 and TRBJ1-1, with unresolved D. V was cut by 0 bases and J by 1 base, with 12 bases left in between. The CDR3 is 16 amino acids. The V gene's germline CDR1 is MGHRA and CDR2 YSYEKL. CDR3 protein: CASSQERKGGNTEAFF. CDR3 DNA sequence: TGCGCCAGCAGCCAAGAGAGGAAGGGAGGGAACACTGAAGCTTTCTTT.

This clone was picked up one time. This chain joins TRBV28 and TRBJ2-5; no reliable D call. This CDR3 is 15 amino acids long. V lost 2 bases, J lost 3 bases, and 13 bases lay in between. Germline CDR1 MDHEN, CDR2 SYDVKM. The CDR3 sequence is CASSLDSISKETQYF. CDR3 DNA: TGTGCCAGCAGTTTAGACTCAATATCTAAAGAGACCCAGTACTTC.

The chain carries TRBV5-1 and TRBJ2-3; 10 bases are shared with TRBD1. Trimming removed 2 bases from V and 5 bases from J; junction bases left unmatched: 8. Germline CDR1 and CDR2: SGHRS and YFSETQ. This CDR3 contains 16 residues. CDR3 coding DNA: TGCGCCAGCAGCTTACCGGGACAGGGGCACGGAGATACGCAGTATTTT. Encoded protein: CASSLPGQGHGDTQYF.

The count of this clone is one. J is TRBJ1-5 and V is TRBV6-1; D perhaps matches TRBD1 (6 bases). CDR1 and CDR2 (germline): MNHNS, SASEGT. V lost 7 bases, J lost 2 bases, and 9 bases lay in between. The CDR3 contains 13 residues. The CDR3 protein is CASTRTGNQPQHF. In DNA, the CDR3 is TGTGCCAGCACCCGGACAGGCAATCAGCCCCAGCATTTT.